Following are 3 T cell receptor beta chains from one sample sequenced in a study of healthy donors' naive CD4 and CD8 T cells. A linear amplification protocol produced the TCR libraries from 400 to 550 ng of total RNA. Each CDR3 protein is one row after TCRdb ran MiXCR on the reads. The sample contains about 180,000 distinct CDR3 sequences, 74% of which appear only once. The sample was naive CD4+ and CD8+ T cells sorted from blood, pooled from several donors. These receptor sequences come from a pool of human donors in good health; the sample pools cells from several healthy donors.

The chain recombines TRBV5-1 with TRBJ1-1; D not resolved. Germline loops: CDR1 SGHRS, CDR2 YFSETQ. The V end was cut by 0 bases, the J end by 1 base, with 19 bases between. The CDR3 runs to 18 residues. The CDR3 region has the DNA TGCGCCAGCAGCTTGGAACTTGGCCTCGGGTGGCGGAACACTGAAGCTTTCTTT. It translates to CASSLELGLGWRNTEAFF. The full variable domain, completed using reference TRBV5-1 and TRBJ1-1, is KAGVTQTPRYLIKTRGQQVTLSCSPISGHRSVSWYQQTPGQGLQFLFEYFSETQRNKGNFPGRFSGRQFSNSRSEMNVSTLELGDSALYLCASSLELGLGWRNTEAFFGQGTRLTVV.

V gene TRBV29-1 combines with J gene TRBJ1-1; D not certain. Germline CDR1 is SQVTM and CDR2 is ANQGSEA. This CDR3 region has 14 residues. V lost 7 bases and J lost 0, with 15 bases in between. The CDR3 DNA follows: TGCAGCGCCTCACGCGGCTCCATGAACACTGAAGCTTTCTTT. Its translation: CSASRGSMNTEAFF.

The DNA for the CDR3 is TGTGCCAGCAGTGATAACTACGAGCAGTACTTC. Translation gives CASSDNYEQYF. The chain carries TRBV6-5 and TRBJ2-7; D is unresolved. Germline CDR1 is MNHEY and CDR2 is SVGAGI. V lost 5 bases, J lost 3 bases, and 5 bases lay in between. The CDR3 loop spans 11 amino acids.